These T cell receptor beta chains were read from a single sample in a study of OX40 agonist ivuxolimab in advanced cancers. Assay used: immunoSEQ multiplex PCR; TCRdb lists only in-frame clones, some missing. The sample shows about 98,000 clones, roughly 87% of them seen only once. The sample consisted of CD4+ or CD8+ T cells sorted from blood, taken in a trial of the OX40 agonist ivuxolimab. The receptors come from an adult with an advanced solid tumor such as melanoma, head and neck, liver or kidney cancer. CDR3s include the opening cysteine and the closing phenylalanine or tryptophan. A D gene is named only where the DNA matches it firmly. Only part of the rows carry a size: once, few, many, or a class if the clone is expanded.

abundance	d_gene	j_gene	v_gene	CDR3nt	CDR3aa
NA	NA	TRBJ2-5	TRBV5-5	TGTGCCAGCAGCTTGGCTGCCACCCACCAAGAGACCCAGTACTTC	CASSLAATHQETQYF
NA	NA	TRBJ1-2	TRBV2	TGTGCCAGCAGTGGGAGAGGGCCCTATGGCTACACCTTC	CASSGRGPYGYTF
NA	NA	TRBJ2-1	TRBV5-1	TGCGCCAGCAGCTTGGGTCCGGGGTCGAATGAGCAGTTCTTC	CASSLGPGSNEQFF
NA	NA	TRBJ2-7	TRBV6-1	TGTGCCAGCAGTAGGGACGGATCCTCCTACGAGCAGTACTTC	CASSRDGSSYEQYF
NA	NA	TRBJ1-2	TRBV7-2	TGTGCCAGCAGCTCCAGGGTAAACTATGGCTACACCTTC	CASSSRVNYGYTF
NA	TRBD2	TRBJ2-5	TRBV5-1	TGCGCCAGCAGCCCAGGACTAGTGGGGCAAGAGACCCAGTACTTC	CASSPGLVGQETQYF
NA	TRBD1	TRBJ2-7	TRBV19	TGTGCCAGTAGTATATCCCGAGTCAGGGGGAACGAGCAGTACTTC	CASSISRVRGNEQYF
NA	NA	TRBJ2-3	TRBV11-2	TGTGCCAGCAGCTTAGTACCACTAGTGGGGAGCACAGATACGCAGTATTTT	CASSLVPLVGSTDTQYF
NA	NA	TRBJ2-5	TRBV7-2	TGTGCCAGCGGAGGGTGGGAGACCCAGTACTTC	CASGGWETQYF
NA	NA	TRBJ2-1	TRBV13	TGTGCCAGCAGCTCACAGACTAGTGGGGGCCCAACCAGGGGTCCCTACTACAATGAGCAGTTCTTC	CASSSQTSGGPTRGPYYNEQFF
NA	NA	TRBJ1-4	TRBV9	TGTGCCTCTTCGCCTCAGGGGCAGTCTAATGAAAAACTGTTTTTT	CASSPQGQSNEKLFF
NA	TRBD1	TRBJ2-7	TRBV19	TGTGCCACCTCCATTCTCCATTCCGGGACAGGGGACGAGCAGTACTTC	CATSILHSGTGDEQYF
once	NA	TRBJ1-1	TRBV25-1	TGTGCCAGCAGGGACCCCAGGGGAGGGGGAGATGTTGAAGCTTTCTTT	CASRDPRGGGDVEAFF
NA	NA	TRBJ1-2	TRBV9	TGTGCCAGCAGCGTAGGTAGAACTCCCGACTATGGCTACACCTTC	CASSVGRTPDYGYTF
NA	NA	TRBJ1-1	TRBV7-2	TGTGCCAGCACCCCGTTTCGTTCGAACACTGAAGCTTTCTTT	CASTPFRSNTEAFF
few	NA	TRBJ1-5	TRBV11-2	TGTGCCAGCAGCCTCCTCCCGGGACAACAGAATCAGCCCCAGCATTTT	CASSLLPGQQNQPQHF
NA	TRBD2	TRBJ2-5	TRBV5-1	TGCGCCAGCAGCCCCATTGGGACTAGCCAAGAGACCCAGTACTTC	CASSPIGTSQETQYF
NA	TRBD2	TRBJ2-6	TRBV7-2	TGTGCCAGCAGCTCCCTCGGGGGGGCCGGGGCCAACGTCCTGACTTTC	CASSSLGGAGANVLTF
NA	NA	TRBJ2-1	TRBV4-1	TGCGCCAGCAGCCAAGAATGGGTATCGGCCACGTGGAAGGATGAGCAGTTCTTC	CASSQEWVSATWKDEQFF
NA	NA	TRBJ1-4	TRBV6-5	TGTGCCAGCAGTTACTCGACAACAGGGTGGCATGAAAAACTGTTTTTT	CASSYSTTGWHEKLFF
NA	NA	TRBJ1-4	TRBV20-1	TGCAGTGCTCTAGGTAGTAAACTGTTTTTT	CSALGSKLFF
once	TRBD2	TRBJ2-1	TRBV5-6	TGTGCCAGCAGCTTAGCGGGGGCACAGTACAATGAGCAGTTCTTC	CASSLAGAQYNEQFF
NA	NA	TRBJ2-7	TRBV6-6	TGTGCCAGCACCTACCCTGGGGGCAGTTCATACGAGCAGTACTTC	CASTYPGGSSYEQYF
NA	NA	TRBJ1-2	TRBV14	TGTGCCAGCAGCCAAGATTCTGGAGGAGACGCTAACTATGGCTACACCTTC	CASSQDSGGDANYGYTF
NA	NA	TRBJ1-1	TRBV5-4	TGTGCCAGCACCACCCGGGCAGCGAACACTGAAGCTTTCTTT	CASTTRAANTEAFF
NA	TRBD1	TRBJ2-7	TRBV6-5	TGTGCCAGCGCCCGGGACAGGGGGCTCTACGAGCAGTACTTC	CASARDRGLYEQYF